Sequencing of this T cell receptor (beta chain) was carried out in a study of cytomegalovirus exposure and HLA in healthy donors. The overall study: Early on, a data release was issued that held 80 million to 90 million unique TCRs from HLA-typed donors. Study-level points and caveats: TCR association rates varied by HLA locus in a later analysis, with DRB1 highest and HLA-C lowest.

This clone was seen only once. Its target is unknown. The PCR made use of 60 Vbeta and 13 Jbeta primers. Here immunoSEQ multiplex PCR was the method, and the copy in TCRdb shows in-frame clones only, minus some. The table lists 150,000 to 200,000 clones, around 74% of them singletons. Sequenced material: PBMCs. The clonotype comes from a female donor in good health and CMV-seronegative.

Here the CDR3 reads CASSFLTGDSPLHF. The CDR3 DNA reads as TGTGCCAGCAGTTTCTTAACGGGAGATTCACCCCTCCACTTT. The V call is TRBV28, the J call TRBJ1-6; D unclear. This CDR3 has 14 residues. Germline V CDR1 and CDR2: MDHEN, SYDVKM. The V end lost 3 bases, the J end lost 8 bases, and 11 bases lay between the germline ends.